Following are 15 T cell receptor beta chains from one sample sequenced in a study of CXCR3-negative and CXCR3-positive naive CD8 T cells. General study findings and limits: Naive CXCR3-positive cells had TRB CDR3s more hydrophobic than those of CXCR3-negative naive cells.

Their antigens are not known. The authors prepared UMI-labeled TRB cDNA libraries by 5' RACE. TCRdb reprocessed the 5' RACE reads, keeping one entry per CDR3 protein, no DNA. This sample's clone table lists tens of thousands of distinct CDR3 sequences. The sequenced sample consisted of naive CXCR3+ CD8+ T cells from blood. Stated subset: CD45RO-CCR7+CD27+CD95- naive CD8+ T cells expressing CXCR3 (TNR3+). The receptor source for this set is a human donor in good health. Some clones in this sample may be carry-over from other donors' samples.

The V and J genes are TRBV5-5 and TRBJ2-3; TCRdb lists TRBD2, though no DNA is available to test this call. Germline CDR1 is SGHKS and CDR2 is YYEKEE (reference sequence). There are 13 residues in the CDR3. The CDR3: CASSTSPGDTQYF.

The chain recombines TRBV30 with TRBJ1-1; TCRdb names TRBD1, which stays unverified in the absence of DNA. The CDR3 extends over 16 amino acids. Germline assignment: CDR1 GTSNPN and CDR2 SVGIG (reference sequence). The CDR3 here is CAWSPGSGFMNTEAFF.

This rearrangement joins TRBV7-6 to TRBJ2-1; TCRdb picks TRBD2, but there is no DNA to check that call. In germline, CDR1 is SGHVS, CDR2 FNYEAQ. The CDR3 extends over 19 amino acids. CDR3 protein: CASSFEHFSGTRVYNEQFF.

The V call is TRBV18, the J call TRBJ2-3. The CDR3 is made up of 16 amino acids. Germline values: CDR1 KGHSH, CDR2 LQKENI. CDR3 sequence: CASSPPGTAGTDTQYF. The variable domain in full, completed from reference TRBV18 and TRBJ2-3, reads NAGVMQNPRHLVRRRGQEARLRCSPMKGHSHVYWYRQLPEEGLKFMVYLQKENIIDESGMPKERFSAEFPKEGPSILRIQQVVRGDSAAYFCASSPPGTAGTDTQYFGPGTRLTVL.

The chain has TRBV5-1 and TRBJ2-1. In germline, CDR1 is SGHRS, CDR2 YFSETQ. This CDR3 has 14 residues. CDR3 protein: CASSFRESYNEQFF.

The chain employs TRBV28 and TRBJ2-7; TCRdb's D gene call, TRBD1, goes unchecked for lack of DNA. CDR3 length: 13 residues. CDR1 is MDHEN and CDR2 is SYDVKM in the germline V gene. The CDR3 loop reads CASSKGDPYEQYF. The full variable domain, completed using reference TRBV28 and TRBJ2-7, is DVKVTQSSRYLVKRTGEKVFLECVQDMDHENMFWYRQDPGLGLRLIYFSYDVKMKEKGDIPEGYSVSREKKERFSLILESASTNQTSMYLCASSKGDPYEQYFGPGTRLTVT.

The chain recombines TRBV6-4 with TRBJ2-3; as DNA is missing, the TRBD2 call by TCRdb cannot be tested. Germline V CDR1 and CDR2: MRHNA, SNTAGT. This CDR3 is 14 amino acids long. CDR3: CASSERALSNTQYF.

The rearrangement links TRBV19 to TRBJ2-7; there is no DNA to check the TCRdb D call of TRBD2. Germline V gene data show CDR1 as LNHDA and CDR2 as SQIVND (reference sequence). The CDR3 contains 16 residues. CDR3 sequence: CASTLTGTSGVYEQYF.

This chain links TRBV28 with TRBJ2-7; checking the TCRdb D call of TRBD1 is not possible without DNA. Germline CDR1 is MDHEN and CDR2 is SYDVKM. CDR3 length: 13 residues. CDR3 residues: CASRGGANYEQYF.

The chain employs TRBV13 and TRBJ2-1; TCRdb picks TRBD2, but there is no DNA to check that call. Germline V gene lookup returns CDR1 PRHDT and CDR2 FYEKMQ (reference sequence). This CDR3 has 16 residues. The CDR3 reads CASSLASSELYNEQFF. Supplemented by reference TRBV13 and TRBJ2-1, the full variable domain reads AAGVIQSPRHLIKEKRETATLKCYPIPRHDTVYWYQQGPGQDPQFLISFYEKMQSDKGSIPDRFSAQQFSDYHSELNMSSLELGDSALYFCASSLASSELYNEQFFGPGTRLTVL.

The chain has TRBV4-2 and TRBJ2-7; TCRdb indicates TRBD1, and absent DNA this call remains unverified. CDR1 and CDR2 (germline): LGHNA, YNFKEQ. The CDR3 extends over 16 amino acids. CDR3 region: CASSQEGGDSSYEQYF.

V usage is TRBV21-1 and J usage is TRBJ2-7; with no DNA, the TCRdb D assignment of TRBD2 cannot be verified. TRBV21-1 is a pseudogene. CDR3 length: 14 amino acids. Here the CDR3 reads CASSKRKGRYEQYF.

The chain couples TRBV7-2 to TRBJ1-1. The germline V gene has CDR1 SGHTA and CDR2 FQGNSA. The CDR3 loop spans 14 amino acids. This CDR3 reads CASSLYHGHTEAFF.

This chain links TRBV29-1 with TRBJ2-7. Germline loops: CDR1 SQVTM, CDR2 ANQGSEA. The CDR3 is 13 amino acids. This chain's CDR3 is CSVEDGTGYEQYF.

The chain couples TRBV5-6 to TRBJ2-7; there is no DNA to check the TCRdb D call of TRBD1. The CDR3 spans 12 residues. Germline loops: CDR1 SGHDT, CDR2 YYEEEE. The CDR3 reads CASSSDSYEQYF.